The clone carrying this TCR beta chain was seen more than once but under ten times. The data belong to a study of OX40 agonist ivuxolimab in advanced cancers. Study-wide background: Patients with hepatocellular carcinoma, melanoma, renal cell or head and neck cancer made up the dose-escalation patients.

The V gene lost 1 base and the J gene lost 7 bases, with 8 bases spanning the gap. The CDR3 totals 13 residues. CDR1 and CDR2 (germline): SGHTA, FQGNSA. Clones were read by immunoSEQ multiplex PCR, and TCRdb kept only the in-frame ones, dropping some. The sample yields around 67,000 clones, about 85% seen once. The J gene is TRBJ1-5, the V gene TRBV7-2; D call uncertain. This TCR derives from an adult with an advanced solid tumor such as melanoma, head and neck, liver or kidney cancer. Specimen: CD4+ or CD8+ T cells sorted from blood, collected in a trial of the OX40 agonist ivuxolimab. The CDR3 nucleotides read TGTGCCAGCAGCTTAGGGGCGAGGCAGCCCCAGCATTTT. This encodes CASSLGARQPQHF.